The following is a TCR beta chain sequence with its context. Its cognate antigen is unknown. This entry belongs to a study of CD8 T cells in ankylosing spondylitis. General observations from the study: Some motif variants were previously reported in reactive arthritis synovial fluid and blood. One TCR beta motif, made up of 7 or 8 highly homologous variants, appeared characteristic of ankylosing spondylitis blood. Relatively rare in peripheral blood, disease-linked clones were also CD8+. Reportedly, matched ankylosing spondylitis synovial fluid was significantly enriched for disease-linked clones.

V was clipped by 3 bases and J by 2 bases, with 7 bases between them. This CDR3 is 13 amino acids long. CDR1 is SGHAT, CDR2 FQNNGV, per germline. Scientists made TCR beta libraries using quantitative 5'-RACE with molecular barcodes. TCRdb recomputed calls from the 5' RACE reads with MiXCR, one row per CDR3 protein. The profile shows hundreds of thousands of distinct CDR3 sequences, around 20% of them singletons. Sequenced material: blood, either unsorted or a sorted T cell fraction (not recorded which). This receptor was identified in a male donor with ankylosing spondylitis. The V and J genes are TRBV11-2 and TRBJ1-1; no clear D. This CDR3 reads CASSFTANTEAFF. The CDR3 DNA follows: TGTGCCAGCAGCTTTACAGCAAACACTGAAGCTTTCTTT.